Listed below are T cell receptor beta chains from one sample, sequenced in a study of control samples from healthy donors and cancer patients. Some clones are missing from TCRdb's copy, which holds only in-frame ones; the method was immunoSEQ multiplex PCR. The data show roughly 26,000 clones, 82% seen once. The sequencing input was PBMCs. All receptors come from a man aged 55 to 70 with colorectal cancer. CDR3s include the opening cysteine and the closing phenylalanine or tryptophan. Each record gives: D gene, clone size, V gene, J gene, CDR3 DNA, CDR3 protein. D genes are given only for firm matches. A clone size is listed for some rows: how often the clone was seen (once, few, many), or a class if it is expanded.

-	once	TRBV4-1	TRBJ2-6	TGCGCCAGCAGCCAAGAAACTTACTATTCAAGCTCTGGGGCCAACGTCCTGACTTTC	CASSQETYYSSSGANVLTF
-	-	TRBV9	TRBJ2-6	TGTGCCAGCAGCTTTTTGCACTCTGGGGCCAACGTCCTGACTTTC	CASSFLHSGANVLTF
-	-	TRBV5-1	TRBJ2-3	TGCGCCAGCAGGGACTCCCGCCGCCAGACAGATACGCAGTATTTT	CASRDSRRQTDTQYF
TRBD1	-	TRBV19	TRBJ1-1	TGTGCCAGTAGTTTCGGACAGGGGGAAGCTTTCTTT	CASSFGQGEAFF
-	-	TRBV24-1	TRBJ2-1	TGTGCCACCAGTGCGCGGCAGGGGAGGGGAATATTCCATGAGCAGTTCTTC	CATSARQGRGIFHEQFF
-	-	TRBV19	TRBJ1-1	TGTGCCAGTAGTAGACAGGCTACTATGAACACTGAAGCTTTCTTT	CASSRQATMNTEAFF
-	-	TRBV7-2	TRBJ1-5	TGTGCCAGCAGCTTGGACATTTTAGCTAATCAGCCCCAGCATTTT	CASSLDILANQPQHF
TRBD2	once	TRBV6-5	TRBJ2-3	TGTGCCAGCAGGGGACTAGCCGCAGATACGCAGTATTTT	CASRGLAADTQYF
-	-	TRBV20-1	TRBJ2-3	TGCAGTGCTAGTGCCGCGGGCACAGATACGCAGTATTTT	CSASAAGTDTQYF
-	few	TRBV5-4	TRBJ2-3	TGTGCCAGCAGCCCGGGAAGGGGGGATACGCAGTATTTT	CASSPGRGDTQYF
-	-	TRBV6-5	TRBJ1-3	TGTGCCAGCACTCGTGGAAACACCATATATTTT	CASTRGNTIYF
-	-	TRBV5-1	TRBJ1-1	TGCGCCAGCAGCTTGCAGGAGTCTGAAGCTTTCTTT	CASSLQESEAFF
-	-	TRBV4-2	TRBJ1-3	TGTGCCAGCAGCGACGAGCGGACACTTAAGGGAAACACCATATATTTT	CASSDERTLKGNTIYF
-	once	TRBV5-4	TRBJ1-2	TGTGCCAGCAGCTTGGCTGCTAACTATGGCTACACCTTC	CASSLAANYGYTF
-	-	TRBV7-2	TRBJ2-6	TGTGCCAGCAGCTTAGGAGCCTCCTCCTCTGGGGCCAACGTCCTGACTTTC	CASSLGASSSGANVLTF
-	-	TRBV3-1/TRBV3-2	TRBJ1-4	TGTGCCAGCAGCCAAGCCAGGCGTGAAAAACTGTTTTTT	CASSQARREKLFF
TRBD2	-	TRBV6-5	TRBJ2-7	TGTGCCAGCAGTTTGGGACTAGCCTCGTTTCTCGACGAGCAGTACTTC	CASSLGLASFLDEQYF
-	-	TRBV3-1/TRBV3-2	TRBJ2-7	TGTGCCAGCAGCCAGTCCTACTCCGAGCAGTACTTC	CASSQSYSEQYF
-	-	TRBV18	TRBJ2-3	TGTGCCAGCTCACCACTAGGCCCAGGGGAGAGGAGTAGGGATACGCAGTATTTT	CASSPLGPGERSRDTQYF
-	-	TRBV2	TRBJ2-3	TGTGCCAGCAGAGAAGTGTCGGGGGCCACAGATACGCAGTATTTT	CASREVSGATDTQYF
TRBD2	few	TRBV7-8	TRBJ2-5	TGTGCCAGCCTGACTAGCGGGGGGATCCAAGAGACCCAGTACTTC	CASLTSGGIQETQYF
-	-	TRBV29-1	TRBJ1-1	TGCAGCGTTGAGAAACAGGGCTGGACAAGTACTTTCTTT	CSVEKQGWTSTFF
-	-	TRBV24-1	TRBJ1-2	TGTGCCACCAGTGATATTGACAGCTATGGCTACACCTTC	CATSDIDSYGYTF
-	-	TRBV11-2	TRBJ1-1	TGTGCCAGCAGCTTAGGGGCCGCACGAGAAGCTTTCTTT	CASSLGAAREAFF
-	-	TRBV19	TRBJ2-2	TGTGCCAGTAGAAAGAGGGACTTCAACACCGGGGAGCTGTTTTTT	CASRKRDFNTGELFF
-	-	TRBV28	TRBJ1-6	TGTGCCAGCAGTTTATCTTGGGGCTTTTCACCCCTCCACTTT	CASSLSWGFSPLHF
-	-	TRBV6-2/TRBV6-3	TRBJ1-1	TGTGCCAGCAGTTATAGGGTAAGGAAGGCTGAAGCTTTCTTT	CASSYRVRKAEAFF
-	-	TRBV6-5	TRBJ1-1	TGTGCCAGCAGGAACAGTAAGAGGACTGAAGCTTTCTTT	CASRNSKRTEAFF
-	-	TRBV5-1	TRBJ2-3	TGCGCCAGCAGCTTGTTCAGCACAGATACGCAGTATTTT	CASSLFSTDTQYF
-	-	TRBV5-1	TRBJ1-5	TGCGCCAGCAGCTTGGTGCCGGATCAGCCCCAGCATTTT	CASSLVPDQPQHF
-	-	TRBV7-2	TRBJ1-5	TGTGCCAGCAGCTTAGGGCAGAGCAATCAGCCCCAGCATTTT	CASSLGQSNQPQHF
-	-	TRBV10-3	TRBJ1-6	TGTGCCATCAGTGAGTCAGGCAGGGCGGATTCACCCCTCCACTTT	CAISESGRADSPLHF
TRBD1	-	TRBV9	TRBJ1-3	TGTGCCAGCAGCGTATCGGGGACAGGGGTAAACACCATATATTTT	CASSVSGTGVNTIYF
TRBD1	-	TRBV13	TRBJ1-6	TGTGCCAGCAGCCCCGGGACAGGCCTTCATTCCGGGAATTCACCCCTCCACTTT	CASSPGTGLHSGNSPLHF
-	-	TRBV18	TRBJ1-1	TGTGCCAGCTCCCCCGTTTACCGGGACACTGAAGCTTTCTTT	CASSPVYRDTEAFF
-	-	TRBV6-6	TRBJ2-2	TGTGCCAGCAGCTCCCGGCGTCAGGGTGAAGGACTATACACCGGGGAGCTGTTTTTT	CASSSRRQGEGLYTGELFF
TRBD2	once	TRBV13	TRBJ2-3	TGTGCCAGCAGCTTAGGCCTAAGGCGGGAGACCAACACAGATACGCAGTATTTT	CASSLGLRRETNTDTQYF
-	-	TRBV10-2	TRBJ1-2	TGCGCCAGCAGTTTGGACACAGCATATGGCTACACCTTC	CASSLDTAYGYTF
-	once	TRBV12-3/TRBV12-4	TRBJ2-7	TGTGCCAGTAGTCTTAACGGGTACGAGCAGTACTTC	CASSLNGYEQYF
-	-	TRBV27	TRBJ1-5	TGTGCCAGCAGTTTATCCAGAGACAATCAGCCCCAGCATTTT	CASSLSRDNQPQHF
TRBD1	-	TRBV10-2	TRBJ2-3	TGCGCCAGCGGCCGGGACAGGGGAAAAGATACGCAGTATTTT	CASGRDRGKDTQYF
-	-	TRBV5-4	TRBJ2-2	TGTGCCAGCAGCTTGAGCAGGAACACCGGGGAGCTGTTTTTT	CASSLSRNTGELFF
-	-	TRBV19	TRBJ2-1	TGTGCCAGTAGTGCGGGACAGTACAACAATGAGCAGTTCTTC	CASSAGQYNNEQFF